The entry below describes one T cell receptor beta chain. Its antigen is still unknown. This CDR3 spans 14 amino acids. CDR1 and CDR2 (germline): SGHRS, YFSETQ. V dropped 2 bases and J dropped 5 bases, with 13 bases sitting between them. This sample stems from a study of siplizumab effects on memory and regulatory T cells. Whole-study results and caveats: Proliferating siplizumab-culture Tregs lacked confirmation of suppressive function. Apparently more diverse than memory cells, naive T cells also seemed major alloresponse contributors. Versus roughly 27% in controls, the mappable alloreactive CD4+ clones averaged around 65% Treg-derived with siplizumab.

Each sample had about 10^5 TCR templates assayed. Produced via immunoSEQ multiplex PCR; TCRdb's table is partial and in-frame only. The table includes around 110,000 clones, approximately 94% detected once. The sequenced material came from non-Treg CD4+ T cells sorted from blood. The sequence derives from a human donor in good health. The chain is built from TRBV5-1 and TRBJ2-5; D is unresolved. The CDR3 nucleotides are TGCGCCAGCAGCTTTTACGGCGGAAGGGAGACCCAGTACTTC. It is translated as CASSFYGGRETQYF.